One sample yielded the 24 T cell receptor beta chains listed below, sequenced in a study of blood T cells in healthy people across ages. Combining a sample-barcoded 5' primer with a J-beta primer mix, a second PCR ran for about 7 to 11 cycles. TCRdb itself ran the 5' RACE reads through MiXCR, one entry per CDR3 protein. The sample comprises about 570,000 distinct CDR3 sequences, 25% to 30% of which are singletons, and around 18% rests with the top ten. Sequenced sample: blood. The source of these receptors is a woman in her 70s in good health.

The CDR3 sequence: CASSLRQLYGYTF. The CDR3 DNA follows: TGTGCCAGCAGTTTGCGACAACTCTATGGCTACACCTTC. The V call is TRBV12-3 or TRBV12-4, the J call TRBJ1-2, with no clear D. The CDR3 has 13 amino acids. Between the trimmed V and J ends, which lost 3 bases and 4 bases, there was a span of 9 bases.

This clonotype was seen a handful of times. The CDR3 DNA reads TGCGCCAGCAGCGAAGGGAGCCTAGCATTCTCAGAGACCCAGTACTTC. This encodes CASSEGSLAFSETQYF. The chain joins TRBV4-3 to TRBJ2-5, with TRBD2 as a possible D gene (5 bases). Per the germline V gene, CDR1 is LGHNA and CDR2 is YSLEER. The CDR3 covers 16 residues. V gave up 5 bases and J gave up 4 bases, with 20 bases separating them.

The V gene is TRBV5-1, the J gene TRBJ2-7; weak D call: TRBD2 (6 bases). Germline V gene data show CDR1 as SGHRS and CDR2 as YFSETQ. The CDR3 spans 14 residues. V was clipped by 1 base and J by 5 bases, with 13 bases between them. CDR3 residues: CASSLRQEGHEQYF. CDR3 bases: TGCGCCAGCAGCTTGAGGCAGGAGGGACACGAGCAGTACTTC.

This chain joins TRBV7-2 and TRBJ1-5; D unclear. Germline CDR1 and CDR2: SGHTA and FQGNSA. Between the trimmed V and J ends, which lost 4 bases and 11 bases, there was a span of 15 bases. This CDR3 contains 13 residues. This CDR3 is CASSSSWGEAQHF. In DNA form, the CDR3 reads TGTGCCAGCAGCTCGAGCTGGGGTGAGGCCCAGCATTTT.

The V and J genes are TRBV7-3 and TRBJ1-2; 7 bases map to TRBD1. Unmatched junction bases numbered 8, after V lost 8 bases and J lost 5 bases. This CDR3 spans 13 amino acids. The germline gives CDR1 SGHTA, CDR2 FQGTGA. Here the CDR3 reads CASSEPGGYGYTF. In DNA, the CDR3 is TGTGCCAGCTCTGAACCAGGGGGATATGGCTACACCTTC.

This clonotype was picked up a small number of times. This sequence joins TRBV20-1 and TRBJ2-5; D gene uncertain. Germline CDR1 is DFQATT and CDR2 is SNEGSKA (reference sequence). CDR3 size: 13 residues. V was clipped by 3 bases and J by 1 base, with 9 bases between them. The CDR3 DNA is TGCAGTGCTAGTCATCCTTCCCAAGAGACCCAGTACTTC. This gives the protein CSASHPSQETQYF.

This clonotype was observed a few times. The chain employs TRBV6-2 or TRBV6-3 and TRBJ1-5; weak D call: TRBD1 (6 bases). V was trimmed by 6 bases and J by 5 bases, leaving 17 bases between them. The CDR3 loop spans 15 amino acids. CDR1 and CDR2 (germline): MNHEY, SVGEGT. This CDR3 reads CASRTTGRRDQPQHF. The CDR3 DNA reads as TGTGCCAGCAGGACGACAGGTCGAAGGGATCAGCCCCAGCATTTT.

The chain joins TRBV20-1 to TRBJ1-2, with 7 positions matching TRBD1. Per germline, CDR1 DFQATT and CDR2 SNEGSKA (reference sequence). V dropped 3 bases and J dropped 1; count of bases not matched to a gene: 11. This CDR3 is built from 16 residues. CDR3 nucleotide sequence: TGCAGTGCTAGTCTTCCAGGGGGTCCCCTTAACTATGGCTACACCTTC. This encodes CSASLPGGPLNYGYTF.

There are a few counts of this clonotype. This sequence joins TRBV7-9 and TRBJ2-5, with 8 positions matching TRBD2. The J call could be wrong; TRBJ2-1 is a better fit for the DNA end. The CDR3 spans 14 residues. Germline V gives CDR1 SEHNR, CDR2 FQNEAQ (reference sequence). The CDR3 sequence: CASSPSTSEDEQFF. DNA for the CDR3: TGTGCCAGCAGCCCCTCGACTAGCGAGGATGAGCAGTTCTTC.

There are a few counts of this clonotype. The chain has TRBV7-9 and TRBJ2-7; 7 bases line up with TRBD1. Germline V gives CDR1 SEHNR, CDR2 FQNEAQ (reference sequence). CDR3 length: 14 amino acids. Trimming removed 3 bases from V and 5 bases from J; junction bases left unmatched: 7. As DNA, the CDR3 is TGTGCCAGCAGCTTTACACAGGGGAGCGACGAGCAGTACTTC. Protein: CASSFTQGSDEQYF. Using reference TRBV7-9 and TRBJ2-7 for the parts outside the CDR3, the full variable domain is DTGVSQNPRHKITKRGQNVTFRCDPISEHNRLYWYRQTLGQGPEFLTYFQNEAQLEKSRLLSDRFSAERPKGSFSTLEIQRTEQGDSAMYLCASSFTQGSDEQYFGPGTRLTVT.

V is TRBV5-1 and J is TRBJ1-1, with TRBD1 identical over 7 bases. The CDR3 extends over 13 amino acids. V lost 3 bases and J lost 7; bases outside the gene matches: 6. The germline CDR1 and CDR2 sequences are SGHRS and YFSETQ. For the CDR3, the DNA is TGCGCCAGCAGCTCCCAGGGACAGTTTGAAGCTTTCTTT. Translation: CASSSQGQFEAFF.

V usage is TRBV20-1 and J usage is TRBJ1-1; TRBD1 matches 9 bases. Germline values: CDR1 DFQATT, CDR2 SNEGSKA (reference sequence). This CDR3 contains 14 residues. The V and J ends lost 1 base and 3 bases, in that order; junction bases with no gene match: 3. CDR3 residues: CSARVQGAYTEAFF. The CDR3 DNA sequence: TGCAGTGCTAGAGTACAGGGGGCGTACACTGAAGCTTTCTTT.

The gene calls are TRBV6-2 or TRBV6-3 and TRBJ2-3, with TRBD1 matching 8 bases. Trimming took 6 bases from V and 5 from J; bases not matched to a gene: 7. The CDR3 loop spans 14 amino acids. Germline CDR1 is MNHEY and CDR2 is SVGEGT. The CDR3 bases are TGTGCCAGCAGCTCGGACAGGGCGGTAGATACGCAGTATTTT. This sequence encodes CASSSDRAVDTQYF.

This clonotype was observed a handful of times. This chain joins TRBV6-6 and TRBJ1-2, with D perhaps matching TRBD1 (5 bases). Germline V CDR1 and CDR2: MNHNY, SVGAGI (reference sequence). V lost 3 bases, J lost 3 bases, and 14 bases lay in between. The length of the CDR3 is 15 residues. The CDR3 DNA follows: TGTGCCAGCAGTTATGACAGACTAATCTACTATGGCTACACCTTC. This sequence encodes CASSYDRLIYYGYTF.

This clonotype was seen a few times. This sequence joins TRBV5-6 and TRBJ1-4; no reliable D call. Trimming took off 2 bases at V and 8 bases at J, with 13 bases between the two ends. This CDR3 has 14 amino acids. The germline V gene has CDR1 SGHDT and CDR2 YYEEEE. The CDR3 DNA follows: TGTGCCAGCAGCTTTGGTCCGACGGACGAAAAACTGTTTTTT. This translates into CASSFGPTDEKLFF.

CDR3 bases: TGTGCCAGTAGTCACCTGACCGAGTACAATGAGCAGTTCTTC. As protein: CASSHLTEYNEQFF. The rearrangement joins TRBV19 to TRBJ2-1; D is unresolved. This CDR3 is built from 14 residues. V lost 5 bases and J lost 4, with 12 bases in between. Per the germline V gene, CDR1 is LNHDA and CDR2 is SQIVND (reference sequence).

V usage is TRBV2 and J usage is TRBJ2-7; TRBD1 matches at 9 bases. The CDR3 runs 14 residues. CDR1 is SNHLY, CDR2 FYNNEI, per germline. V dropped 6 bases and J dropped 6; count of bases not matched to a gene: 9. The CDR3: CASSNPGQGGEQYF. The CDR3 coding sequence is TGTGCCAGCAGCAATCCGGGACAGGGAGGCGAGCAGTACTTC.

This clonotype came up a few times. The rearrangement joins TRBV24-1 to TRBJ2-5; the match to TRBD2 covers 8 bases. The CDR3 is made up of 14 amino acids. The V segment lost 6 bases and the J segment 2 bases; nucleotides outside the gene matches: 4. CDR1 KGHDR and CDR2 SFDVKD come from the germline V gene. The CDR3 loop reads CATSNAGGQETQYF. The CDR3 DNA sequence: TGTGCCACCAGTAACGCGGGGGGACAAGAGACCCAGTACTTC.

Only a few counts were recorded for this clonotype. The CDR3 nucleotides read TGTGCCATCAGTGAGGAATCTGTTGGTGGCGAGGACATTCAGTACTTC. This gives the protein CAISEESVGGEDIQYF. The chain employs TRBV10-3 and TRBJ2-4; D unclear. The germline V and J ends were trimmed by 2 bases and 8 bases, with 19 bases remaining between them. In germline, CDR1 is ENHRY, CDR2 SYGVKD. There are 16 residues in the CDR3.

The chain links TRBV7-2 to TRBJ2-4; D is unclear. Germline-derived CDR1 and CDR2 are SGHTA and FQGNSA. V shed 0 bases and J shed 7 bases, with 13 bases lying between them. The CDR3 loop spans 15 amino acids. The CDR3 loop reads CASSLARTSGNIQYF. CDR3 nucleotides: TGTGCCAGCAGCTTAGCGCGTACTTCTGGGAACATTCAGTACTTC.

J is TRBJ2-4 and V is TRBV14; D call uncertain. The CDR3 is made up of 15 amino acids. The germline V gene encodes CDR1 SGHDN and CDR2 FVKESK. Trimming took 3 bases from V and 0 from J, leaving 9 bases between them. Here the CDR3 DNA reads TGTGCCAGCAGCCACAGCTATGTAGCCAAAAACATTCAGTACTTC. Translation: CASSHSYVAKNIQYF.

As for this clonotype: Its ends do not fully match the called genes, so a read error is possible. The CDR3 bases are TGTGCCAGCAGCCTCGAGAGGAACGCCCGGATCTTT. Encoded protein: CASSLERNARIF. The chain combines TRBV3-1 with TRBJ1-1; D is ambiguous. The germline CDR1 and CDR2 sequences are LGHDT and YNNKEL (reference sequence). The CDR3 has 12 residues.

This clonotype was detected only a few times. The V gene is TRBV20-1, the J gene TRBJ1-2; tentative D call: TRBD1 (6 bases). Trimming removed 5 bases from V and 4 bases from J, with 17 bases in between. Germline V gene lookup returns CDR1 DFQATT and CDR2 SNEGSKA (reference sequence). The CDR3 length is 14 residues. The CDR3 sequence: CSAGSQGRGYGYTF. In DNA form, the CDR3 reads TGCAGTGCTGGCTCACAGGGACGCGGCTATGGCTACACCTTC.

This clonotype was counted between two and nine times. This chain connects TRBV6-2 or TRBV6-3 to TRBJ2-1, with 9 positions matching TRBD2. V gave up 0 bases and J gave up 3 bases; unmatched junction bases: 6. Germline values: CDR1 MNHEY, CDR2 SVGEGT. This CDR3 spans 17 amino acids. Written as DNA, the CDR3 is TGTGCCAGCAGTTACTCGCCTCCTAGCGGGATCTACAATGAGCAGTTCTTC. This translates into CASSYSPPSGIYNEQFF.